This TCR beta chain comes out of a study of cytomegalovirus exposure and HLA in healthy donors (dated by TCRdb to about 2017). In terms of the full investigation: An earlier analysis of 587 of the donors reported under 300 Gb of sequence data and 90 million to 120 million unique TCR beta sequences obtained from 150 million to 200 million T cells. To predict cytomegalovirus infection status, the study combined high-throughput TCR immunosequencing, statistical association of individual TCRs with disease status, and machine learning. Because of strong linkage in the cohort, roughly five DR-DQ haplotypes were treated as single units for association and clustering. All discovery cohort repertoires had been generated on a single sequencing platform. About 300 gigabases of sequencing data and 91 million or so unique TCR sequences made up an early release that covered several hundred HLA-typed donors. Donor age, sex, ethnicity and CMV serostatus were collected together with the repertoire data. Using immunosequencing, the study profiled T cell repertoires from 500 to 800 subjects and related those repertoires to cytomegalovirus serostatus. HLA typing covered class I and class II loci at four-digit resolution. The later analysis used no new phenotypic data to find candidate immune exposures, relying instead on TCR beta sequences and their occurrence across donors. The study aimed to test whether cataloging public T cell receptors could reveal signatures of past pathogen exposure. A later genetic analysis took genome-wide SNP genotypes for about 65% of the roughly 670 donors and used that subset as a discovery cohort. Across roughly 420 genotyped donors of the cohort, an average of roughly 230,000 unique TCR beta nucleotide sequences per donor were sequenced, and roughly a sixth of those sequences were non-productive. In an earlier analysis of more than 550 of the donors, high-throughput TCR beta sequencing was used to judge whether each TCR beta V gene segment behaved as functional or pseudogenic. Typing coverage varied by locus: roughly 629-630 donors for A, B, C, DRB1 and DQB1; 500 to 550 for DQA1; about 590 for DPA1; about 450 for DPB1. Of the approximately 400 genotyped donors, over 65% fell in the genetic ancestry cluster associated with self-reported Caucasian donors. To study patterns of TCR occurrence, a later analysis re-analyzed previously published TCR beta repertoires from 700 or so donors and added high-resolution HLA genotyping. Along with the roughly 700-subject first cohort, a separate validation cohort of over 90 different subjects was used. Here is what the overall study found, with its caveats: Because counts were too low, more than 15 rarely observed V segments, including chromosome 9 orphons, were excluded from the earlier analysis of 587 of the donors. According to a later genetic analysis, donors in an Asian-associated ancestry cluster had fewer N-insertions in productive TCRs than the approximately 700-donor mean. Most CMV-associated TCR beta chains appeared to be HLA-restricted in a later analysis, and the HLA associations seemed to be driven largely by CMV exposure. In vitro tests confirmed that a few of the cytomegalovirus-associated TCR beta chains recognize cytomegalovirus antigens. A later analysis reported that several top co-occurrence clusters appeared linked to parvovirus B19, influenza, CMV and Epstein-Barr virus. Presence/absence analyses assumed roughly uniform sequencing depth across donors, an assumption that may not hold. A later genetic analysis associated a missense DCLRE1C variant with V-gene and J-gene trimming of TCR beta chains, and an independent cohort replicated the association. When HLA alleles, especially DR and DQ, strongly co-occurred, attributing TCR associations to individual alleles was difficult. Because the 87-base-pair reads could not distinguish some IMGT-functional V segments, including TRBV6-2 and TRBV6-3, those segments were excluded. The only immune exposure information available for the cohort was CMV serostatus. Broadly in line with IMGT annotations, most TCR beta V segments showed up in productive rearrangements about 87% or about 30% of the time in an earlier analysis of 450 to 750 of the donors. Because HLA typing was missing for some donors at each locus, association tests included only the typed subset. A later analysis found that HLA-associated TCR beta chains were more clonally expanded and had lower generation probabilities than equally common non-associated chains. A cluster of highly shared sequence variants was judged likely to represent a technical artifact of the sequencing pipeline. Correlated functional status among segregating V segments might be attributable to linkage disequilibrium, but an unknown experimental factor could not be ruled out. The classifier was reported to diagnose cytomegalovirus status with high specificity and sensitivity in both the original cohort and the validation cohort. A further reported finding was that TCR beta sequences accurately predicted the HLA-A and HLA-B alleles for most subjects in the first cohort. A later analysis associated 16,951 TCR beta sequences with specific HLA alleles at a false discovery rate of 0.05. The authors suggested that the approach could potentially be generalized to other disease states and immunological phenotypes. The study listed approximately 150 TCR beta chains as associated with cytomegalovirus. In this cohort, only TCR beta chains were sequenced, and detectable features were limited by the absence of alpha or paired-chain data. In a later analysis, the rate of TCR association differed among HLA loci, with DRB1 alleles having the most associated TCRs and HLA-C alleles having the fewest. Most TCR sequences were observed very rarely across donors, whereas some public TCRs were present in many individuals.

The library was produced with the immunoSEQ multiplex PCR assay. For the multiplex PCR, a mixture combining 60 forward primers for TCR Vbeta segments and 13 reverse primers for TCR Jbeta segments was used. The CDR3 region of rearranged TCR beta genes was amplified from genomic DNA by a multiplex PCR assay. The Illumina HiSeq System was used to sequence the amplified TCR beta libraries as 87-base-pair reads. Per the source publication's procedure: A later analysis counted about 80 million unique TCR beta chains across the 550 to 750 repertoires, and around 12 million of these chains were shared by at least two donors. Raw reads were error-corrected and collapsed into unique sequences by a nearest-neighbor algorithm in which closely related sequences were merged to remove PCR and sequencing errors. Alignment of CDR3 sequences to IMGT reference sequences was used to assign V, D and J gene segments. For a sequence to be retained, at least a six-nucleotide match to both a V gene segment and a J gene segment was required. Rearrangements were classified as productive when the CDR3 lacked stop codons and remained in frame with V and J, and all other rearrangements were classified as non-productive. Following IMGT convention, CDR3 was defined as the stretch from the second conserved V-encoded cysteine to the conserved J-encoded phenylalanine. In an earlier analysis of 587 of the donors, sequences lacking an unambiguous match to a single V gene segment were excluded. In an earlier analysis of some 590 of the donors, V segments were called functional above 56.7% productive rearrangements and were called segregating when the between-donor standard deviation exceeded 5%. A statistical classification framework was developed to diagnose cytomegalovirus status using the catalog of TCR beta chain sequences. A later analysis assigned V and J genes by comparing TCR nucleotide sequences with IMGT/GENE-DB human TR gene sequences. In a later analysis, CDR3 sequences and most-parsimonious VDJ recombination scenarios were assigned using the TCRdist pipeline. In a later analysis, each TCR beta chain was defined by its CDR3 amino acid sequence together with its V-gene family, and reads lacking a unique V-gene family were excluded. A later analysis removed several hundred highly shared, low-generation-probability nucleotide sequences to deal with suspected cross-contamination and a sequencing artifact. In a later analysis, a clonal expansion index was calculated for each public chain from normalized within-repertoire ranks of inferred template counts. In a later analysis, generation probabilities were computed with a VDJ recombination model fitted to out-of-frame rearrangements, and the resulting probabilities were checked against IGoR. In a later analysis, TCR-TCR, TCR-HLA and TCR-CMV co-occurrence was scored with hypergeometric tests, and a repertoire-size bias correction was applied to TCR pairs. False discovery rates were estimated in a later analysis by permuting HLA or CMV assignments 20 times. A later analysis grouped co-occurring TCRs with DBSCAN, adding TCRdist sequence similarity when clustering within HLA-allele-positive subsets. For co-occurrence clustering, repertoires with fewer than 30,000 or more than 120,000 public chains were excluded, along with roughly 5 repertoires with anomalous nucleotide sharing. Held by TCRdb, this immuneACCESS table contains in-frame sequences only and omits some clones. Under half of the omission traces to an unresolved V gene where checked; the cause of the rest is unknown. V, J and clone size are those of that table, while D and trimming were read from the DNA. The sample table records under 200,000 clones; around 85% of these occur just once. The top ten constitute about 2% of the sample.

The CDR3 contains 16 residues, cysteine and phenylalanine counted. Solely the CDR3 DNA is kept, with 48 bases framed from the first base. From a lookup of the germline V gene, CDR1 and CDR2 are SGHRS and YFSETQ. V has 4 bases trimmed and J has 4 bases trimmed; junction bases matching no gene number 13. In total, 666 healthy bone marrow donors made up the cohort. At the time of sampling, every cohort member was nominally healthy, though immune exposures that went unrecorded were likely present. The donor tested CMV seronegative, placing the donor among the 350 to 400 seronegative members of the cohort. A peripheral blood sample was provided by each donor, and peripheral blood mononuclear cells were used for TCR beta sequencing. Genomic DNA extraction from the blood cell samples was performed with the Qiagen DNeasy Blood Extraction Kit. Comment on this clone: This receptor's antigen is unknown. No much larger clonotype is one base removed from it; base qualities were not supplied.

The sequencing input was PBMCs. This sequence was found in a male donor in good health and CMV-seronegative. The chain links TRBV5-1 with TRBJ1-2; the central 7 bases match TRBD1. The CDR3 protein: CASSRSGQDFPYGYTF. The DNA sequence follows: TGCGCCAGCAGCCGGAGTGGACAGGACTTTCCCTATGGCTACACCTTC.